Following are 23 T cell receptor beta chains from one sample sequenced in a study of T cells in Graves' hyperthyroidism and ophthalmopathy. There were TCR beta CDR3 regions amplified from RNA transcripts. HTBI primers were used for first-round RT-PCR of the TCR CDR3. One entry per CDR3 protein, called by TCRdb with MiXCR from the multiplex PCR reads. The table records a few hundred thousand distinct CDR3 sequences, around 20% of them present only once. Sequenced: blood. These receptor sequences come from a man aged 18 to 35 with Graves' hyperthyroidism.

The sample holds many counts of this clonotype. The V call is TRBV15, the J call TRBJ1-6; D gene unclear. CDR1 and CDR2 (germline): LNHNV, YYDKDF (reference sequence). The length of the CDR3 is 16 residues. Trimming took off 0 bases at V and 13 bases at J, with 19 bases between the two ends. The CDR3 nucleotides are TGTGCCACCAGCAGAGAGCTTGGTGAGCCACCAGATCCCCTCCACTTT. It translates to CATSRELGEPPDPLHF.

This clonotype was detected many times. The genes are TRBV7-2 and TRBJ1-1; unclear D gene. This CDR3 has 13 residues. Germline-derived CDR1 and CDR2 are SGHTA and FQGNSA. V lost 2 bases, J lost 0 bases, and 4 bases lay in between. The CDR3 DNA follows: TGTGCCAGCAGCTTATGGTTGAACACTGAAGCTTTCTTT. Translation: CASSLWLNTEAFF. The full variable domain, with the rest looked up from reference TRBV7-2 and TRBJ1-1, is GAGVSQSPSNKVTEKGKDVELRCDPISGHTALYWYRQSLGQGLEFLIYFQGNSAPDKSGLPSDRFSAERTGGSVSTLTIQRTQQEDSAVYLCASSLWLNTEAFFGQGTRLTVV.

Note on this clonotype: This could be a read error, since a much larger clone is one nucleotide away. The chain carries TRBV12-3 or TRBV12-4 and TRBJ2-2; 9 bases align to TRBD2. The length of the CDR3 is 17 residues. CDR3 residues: CASSLGLAGPNTGGLFF. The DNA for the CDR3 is TGTGCCAGCAGTTTAGGGCTAGCGGGGCCGAACACCGGGGGGCTGTTTTTT.

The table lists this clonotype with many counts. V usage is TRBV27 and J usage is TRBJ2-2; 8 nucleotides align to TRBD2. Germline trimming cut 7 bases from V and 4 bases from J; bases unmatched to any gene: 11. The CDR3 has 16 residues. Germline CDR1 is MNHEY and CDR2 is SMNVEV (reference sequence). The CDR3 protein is CASNPAGGAGTGELFF. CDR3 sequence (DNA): TGTGCCAGCAACCCCGCCGGGGGGGCAGGCACCGGGGAGCTGTTTTTT.

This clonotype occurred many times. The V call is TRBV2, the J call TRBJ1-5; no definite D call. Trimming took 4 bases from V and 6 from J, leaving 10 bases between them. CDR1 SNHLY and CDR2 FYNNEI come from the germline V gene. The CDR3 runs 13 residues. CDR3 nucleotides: TGTGCCAGCAGTGGACTACAAGGTCAGCCCCAGCATTTT. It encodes CASSGLQGQPQHF. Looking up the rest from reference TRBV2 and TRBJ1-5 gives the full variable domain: EPEVTQTPSHQVTQMGQEVILRCVPISNHLYFYWYRQILGQKVEFLVSFYNNEISEKSEIFDDQFSVERPDGSNFTLKIRSTKLEDSAMYFCASSGLQGQPQHFGDGTRLSIL.

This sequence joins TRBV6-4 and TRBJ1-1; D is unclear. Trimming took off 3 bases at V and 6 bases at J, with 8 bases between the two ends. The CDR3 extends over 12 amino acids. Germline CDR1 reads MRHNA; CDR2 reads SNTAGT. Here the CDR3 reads CASSDRAAEAFF. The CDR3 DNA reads TGTGCCAGCAGTGATCGGGCCGCTGAAGCTTTCTTT.

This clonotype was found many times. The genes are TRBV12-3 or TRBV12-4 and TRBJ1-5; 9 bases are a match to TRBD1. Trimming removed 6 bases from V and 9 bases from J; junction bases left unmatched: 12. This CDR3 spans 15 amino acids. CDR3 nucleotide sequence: TGTGCCAGCAGCTCCGGGACAGGGTCAGGGGGGCCCCAGCATTTT. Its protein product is CASSSGTGSGGPQHF.

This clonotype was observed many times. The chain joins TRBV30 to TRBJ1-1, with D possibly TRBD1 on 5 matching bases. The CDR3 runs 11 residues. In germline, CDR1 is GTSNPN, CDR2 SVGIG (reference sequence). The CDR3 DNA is TGTGGTGGGGCGAGAGTAACTGAAGCTTTCTTT. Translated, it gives CGGARVTEAFF.

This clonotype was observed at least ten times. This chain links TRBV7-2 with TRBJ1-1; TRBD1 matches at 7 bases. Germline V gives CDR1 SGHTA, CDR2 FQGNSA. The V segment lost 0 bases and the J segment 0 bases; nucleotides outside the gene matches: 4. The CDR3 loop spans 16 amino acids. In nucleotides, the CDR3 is TGTGCCAGCAGCTTAGCGGGGACAGACATGAACACTGAAGCTTTCTTT. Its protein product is CASSLAGTDMNTEAFF.

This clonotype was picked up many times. CDR3 residues: CASSQGSENQPQHF. CDR3 coding DNA: TGTGCCAGCAGCCAGGGGAGCGAAAATCAGCCCCAGCATTTT. The rearrangement joins TRBV6-2 or TRBV6-3 to TRBJ1-5; D might be TRBD1 (6 bases). Germline V gene lookup returns CDR1 MNHEY and CDR2 SVGEGT. This CDR3 is 14 amino acids long. Trimming removed 6 bases at V and 4 bases at J, with 13 bases between.

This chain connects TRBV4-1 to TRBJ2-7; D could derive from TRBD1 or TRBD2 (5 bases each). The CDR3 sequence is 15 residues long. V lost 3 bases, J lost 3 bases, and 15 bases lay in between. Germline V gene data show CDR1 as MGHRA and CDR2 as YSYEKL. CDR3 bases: TGCGCCAGCAGCCACCCATTTGAGGGGCTCTACGAGCAGTACTTC. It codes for CASSHPFEGLYEQYF.

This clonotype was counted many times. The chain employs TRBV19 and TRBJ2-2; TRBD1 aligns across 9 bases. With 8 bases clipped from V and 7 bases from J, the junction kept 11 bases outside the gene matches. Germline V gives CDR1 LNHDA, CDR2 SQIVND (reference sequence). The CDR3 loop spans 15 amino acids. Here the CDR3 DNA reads TGTGCCAGTCGCCCTTGGACAGGGGATAGCGGGGAGCTGTTTTTT. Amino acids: CASRPWTGDSGELFF.

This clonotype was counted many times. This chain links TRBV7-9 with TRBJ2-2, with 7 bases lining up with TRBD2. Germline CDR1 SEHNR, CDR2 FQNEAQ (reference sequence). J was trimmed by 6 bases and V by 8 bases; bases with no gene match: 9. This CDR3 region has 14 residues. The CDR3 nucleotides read TGTGCCAGCCACCGGGGGGATCGGCCCGGGGAGCTGTTTTTT. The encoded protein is CASHRGDRPGELFF.

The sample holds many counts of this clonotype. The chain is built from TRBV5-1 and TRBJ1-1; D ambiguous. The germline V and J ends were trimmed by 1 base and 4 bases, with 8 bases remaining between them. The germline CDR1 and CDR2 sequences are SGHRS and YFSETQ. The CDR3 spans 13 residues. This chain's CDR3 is CASSLRLGTEAFF. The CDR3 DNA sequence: TGCGCCAGCAGCTTGAGGTTGGGCACTGAAGCTTTCTTT.

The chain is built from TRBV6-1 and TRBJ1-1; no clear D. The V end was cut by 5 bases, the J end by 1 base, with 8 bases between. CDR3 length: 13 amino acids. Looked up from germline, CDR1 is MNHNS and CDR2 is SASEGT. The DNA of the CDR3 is TGTGCCAGCAGTAAACAATCGAACACTGAAGCTTTCTTT. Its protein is CASSKQSNTEAFF.

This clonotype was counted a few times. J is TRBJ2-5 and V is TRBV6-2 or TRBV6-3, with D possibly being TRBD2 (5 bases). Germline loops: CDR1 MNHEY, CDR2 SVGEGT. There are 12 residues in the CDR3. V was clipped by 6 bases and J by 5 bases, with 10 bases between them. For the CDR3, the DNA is TGTGCCAGCAGCATAAGGGAGGAGACCCAGTACTTC. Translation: CASSIREETQYF.

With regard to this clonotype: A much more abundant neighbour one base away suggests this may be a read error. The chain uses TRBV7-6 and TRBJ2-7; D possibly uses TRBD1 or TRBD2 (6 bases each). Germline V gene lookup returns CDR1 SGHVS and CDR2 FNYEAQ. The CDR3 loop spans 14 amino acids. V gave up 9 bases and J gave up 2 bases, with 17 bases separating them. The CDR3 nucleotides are TGTGCCAGTCGCGGGATAGGGGACACCTACGAGCAGTACTTC. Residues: CASRGIGDTYEQYF.

The chain's CDR3 is CASSQELWGGYEQYF. The CDR3 coding sequence is TGCGCCAGCAGCCAAGAGCTTTGGGGGGGCTACGAGCAGTACTTC. This sequence joins TRBV4-1 and TRBJ2-7; 7 nucleotides match TRBD2. Trimming took 0 bases from V and 3 from J; bases not matched to a gene: 5. The CDR3 is 15 residues long. In germline, CDR1 is MGHRA, CDR2 YSYEKL.

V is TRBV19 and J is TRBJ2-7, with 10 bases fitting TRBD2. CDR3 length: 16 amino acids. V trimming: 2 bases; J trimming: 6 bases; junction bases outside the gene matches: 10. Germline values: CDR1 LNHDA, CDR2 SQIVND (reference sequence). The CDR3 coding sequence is TGTGCCAGTAGTATAAGGCTAGCGGGGGCCGAAGGCGAGCAGTACTTC. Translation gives CASSIRLAGAEGEQYF.

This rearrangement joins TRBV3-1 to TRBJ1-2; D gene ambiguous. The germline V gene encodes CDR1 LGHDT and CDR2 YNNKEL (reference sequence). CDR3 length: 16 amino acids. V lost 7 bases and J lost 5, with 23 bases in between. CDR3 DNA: TGTGCCAGCACGGTATGGAGTGCGCGTTCGCTTTATGGCTACACCTTC. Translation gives CASTVWSARSLYGYTF.

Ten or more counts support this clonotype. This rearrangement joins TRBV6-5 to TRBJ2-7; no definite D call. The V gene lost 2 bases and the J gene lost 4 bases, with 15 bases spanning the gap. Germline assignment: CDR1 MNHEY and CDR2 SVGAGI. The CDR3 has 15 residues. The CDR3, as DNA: TGTGCCAGCAGTTACGAAGACATCCCCGGGTACGAGCAGTACTTC. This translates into CASSYEDIPGYEQYF.

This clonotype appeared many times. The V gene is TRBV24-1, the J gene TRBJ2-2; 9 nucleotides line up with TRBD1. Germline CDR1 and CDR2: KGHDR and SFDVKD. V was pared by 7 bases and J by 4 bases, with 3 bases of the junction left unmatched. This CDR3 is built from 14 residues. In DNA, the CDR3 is TGTGCCACCAGCCGGACAGGGGCCACCGGGGAGCTGTTTTTT. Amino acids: CATSRTGATGELFF.

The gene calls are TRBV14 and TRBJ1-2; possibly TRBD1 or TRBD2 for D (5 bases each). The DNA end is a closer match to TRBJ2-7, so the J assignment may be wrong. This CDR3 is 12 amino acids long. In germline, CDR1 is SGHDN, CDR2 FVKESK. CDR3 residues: CASSQVRGGQYF. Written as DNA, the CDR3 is TGTGCCAGCAGCCAAGTACGGGGCGGGCAGTACTTC.